The sequence of this T cell receptor (beta chain) was determined in a study of human T cells and chemical hapten exposure. TCRdb itself ran the RACE reads through MiXCR, one entry per CDR3 protein. The sample holds about 160,000 distinct CDR3 sequences; roughly 26% are singletons and the top ten take 2.1%. CDR3 size: 13 residues. V was pared by 5 bases and J by 6 bases, with 13 bases between. The time point: patch test 3, about 24 weeks after DPC sensitization. Noted treatment: therapeutic diphenylcyclopropenone sensitization with weekly scalp DPC. This clonotype was seen a few times. The TCR originated in a woman aged 18-29 years with alopecia areata. Some clones in this sample may be carry-over from other donors' samples. The sequences come from whole blood, collected in connection with sensitization to the hapten diphenylcyclopropenone (DPC). V and J are TRBV12-3 or TRBV12-4 and TRBJ1-2; maybe TRBD1 (6 bases). CDR3 protein: CASSGGGGNGYTF. The DNA for the CDR3 is TGTGCCAGCAGTGGCGGGGGGGGCAATGGCTACACCTTC.